This entry is about one TCR beta chain. The data belong to a study of blood T cell repertoires in COVID-19. Study at large: Samples taken during acute and convalescent COVID-19 were collected in the United States, Italy and Spain. Nucleic acid was either cDNA or gDNA, and it came from T cells, B-cell-depleted T cells, or PBMCs.

Data came from immunoSEQ multiplex PCR; TCRdb stores just in-frame clones and leaves some out. This table holds about 170,000 clones, more than 60% found once. After removal of 4 bases from V and 2 bases from J, the junction contained 11 bases not matched to a gene. Germline CDR1 SQVTM, CDR2 ANQGSEA. The CDR3 is made up of 17 amino acids. This chain connects TRBV29-1 to TRBJ2-3; 11 nucleotides line up with TRBD2. The sequencing input was peripheral blood. The TCR comes from a man aged 70-80 years with acute or convalescent COVID-19. The CDR3 loop is CSVGLLTSGGTTDTQYF. The DNA for the CDR3 is TGCAGCGTTGGCCTCCTAACTAGCGGGGGAACCACAGATACGCAGTATTTT.